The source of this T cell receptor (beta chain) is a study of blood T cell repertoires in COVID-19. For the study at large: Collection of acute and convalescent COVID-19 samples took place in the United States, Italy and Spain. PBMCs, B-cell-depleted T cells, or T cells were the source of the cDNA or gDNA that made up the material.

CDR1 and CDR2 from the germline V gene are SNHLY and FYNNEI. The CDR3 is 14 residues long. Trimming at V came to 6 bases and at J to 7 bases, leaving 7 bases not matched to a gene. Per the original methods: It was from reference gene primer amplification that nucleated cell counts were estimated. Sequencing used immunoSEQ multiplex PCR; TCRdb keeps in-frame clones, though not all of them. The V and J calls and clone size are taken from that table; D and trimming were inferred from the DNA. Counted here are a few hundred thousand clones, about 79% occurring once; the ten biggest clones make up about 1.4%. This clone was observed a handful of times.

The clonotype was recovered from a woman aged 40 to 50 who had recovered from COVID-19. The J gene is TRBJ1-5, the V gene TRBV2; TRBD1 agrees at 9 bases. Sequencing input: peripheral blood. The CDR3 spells CASSIRDREQPQHF. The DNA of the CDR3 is TGTGCCAGCAGCATCCGGGACAGGGAACAGCCCCAGCATTTT.